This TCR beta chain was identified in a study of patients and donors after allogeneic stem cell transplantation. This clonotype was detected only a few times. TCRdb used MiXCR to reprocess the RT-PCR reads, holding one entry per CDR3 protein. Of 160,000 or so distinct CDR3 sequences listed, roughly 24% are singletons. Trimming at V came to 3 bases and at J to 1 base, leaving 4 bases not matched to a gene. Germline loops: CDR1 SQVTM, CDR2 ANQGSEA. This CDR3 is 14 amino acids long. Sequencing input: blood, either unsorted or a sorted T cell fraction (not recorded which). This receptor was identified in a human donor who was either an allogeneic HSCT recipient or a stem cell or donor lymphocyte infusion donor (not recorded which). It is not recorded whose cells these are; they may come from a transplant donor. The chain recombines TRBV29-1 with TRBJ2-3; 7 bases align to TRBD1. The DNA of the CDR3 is TGCAGCGTTGATAAGGGGGCAGGCACAGATACGCAGTATTTT. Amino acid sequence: CSVDKGAGTDTQYF.